Each of the 4 T cell receptor beta chains below was sequenced from the same sample in a study of T cell responses to AZD1222 COVID-19 vaccine. Repertoires were generated with immunoSEQ multiplex PCR, while TCRdb's copy carries only in-frame clones and drops some. The top ten hold 5% of the sample, which has over 85,000 clones, more than 85% seen once. This specimen consisted of peripheral blood, obtained on day 0 of AZD1222 vaccination. The origin of the receptors is an adult in good health.

The chain carries TRBV28 and TRBJ1-1; D remains unclear. There are 14 residues in the CDR3. V dropped 1 base and J dropped 7 bases, with 13 bases sitting between them. Germline loops: CDR1 MDHEN, CDR2 SYDVKM. The CDR3 reads CASSLLARFGEAFF. CDR3 nucleotide sequence: TGTGCCAGCAGTTTATTAGCACGGTTCGGTGAAGCTTTCTTT.

The count of this clone is one. V and J are TRBV7-2 and TRBJ2-7; 8 bases match TRBD1. Unmatched junction bases numbered 11, after V lost 5 bases and J lost 2 bases. This CDR3 comprises 16 residues. CDR1 is SGHTA and CDR2 is FQGNSA in the germline V gene. The CDR3 region has the DNA TGTGCCAGCAGCCAATCAAGGACAGGGCTGCCCTACGAGCAGTACTTC. This codes for CASSQSRTGLPYEQYF. The full variable domain, completed using reference TRBV7-2 and TRBJ2-7, is GAGVSQSPSNKVTEKGKDVELRCDPISGHTALYWYRQSLGQGLEFLIYFQGNSAPDKSGLPSDRFSAERTGGSVSTLTIQRTQQEDSAVYLCASSQSRTGLPYEQYFGPGTRLTVT.

The V and J genes are TRBV11-2 and TRBJ2-7; D is possibly TRBD1 (6 bases). Between the trimmed V and J ends, which lost 4 bases and 7 bases, there was a span of 20 bases. This CDR3 is 15 amino acids long. Germline V gives CDR1 SGHAT, CDR2 FQNNGV. CDR3 DNA sequence: TGTGCCAGCAGCTCCCCTCGGACAGACCTCGGGGAGCAGTACTTC. Its translation is CASSSPRTDLGEQYF.

The V call is TRBV18, the J call TRBJ1-2; D remains ambiguous. There are 12 residues in the CDR3. The V end lost 5 bases, the J end lost 7 bases, and 11 bases lay between the germline ends. CDR1 is KGHSH, CDR2 LQKENI, per germline. The CDR3 DNA sequence: TGTGCCAGCTCAACAGATACGGGTGGCTACACCTTC. Translated: CASSTDTGGYTF.